Listed below are T cell receptor beta chains from one sample, sequenced in a study of CD8+ T cells in alopecia areata. The data were produced by immunoSEQ multiplex PCR, yet TCRdb's version contains in-frame clones alone and is incomplete. This sample has around 180,000 clones, with approximately 61% found just once. Sequenced material: CD4+ T cells sorted from blood, taken at week 24, from a patient treated with tofacitinib. All receptors derive from a human donor with alopecia areata. CDR3s include the opening cysteine and the closing phenylalanine or tryptophan. The D gene is left open where the match is weak. A clone size is listed for some rows: how often the clone was seen (once, few, many), or a class if it is expanded.

D gene	V gene	J gene	clone size	CDR3 protein	CDR3 DNA
NA	TRBV15	TRBJ2-1	few	CATSSGYNEQFF	TGTGCCACCAGCAGCGGGTACAATGAGCAGTTCTTC
NA	TRBV12-5	TRBJ1-5	NA	CASGSSYSNQPQHF	TGTGCTAGTGGTTCCTCTTATAGCAATCAGCCCCAGCATTTT
NA	TRBV29-1	TRBJ1-1	few	CSVAGRTFASEAFF	TGCAGCGTTGCAGGGAGAACGTTCGCGTCTGAAGCTTTCTTT
TRBD2	TRBV5-1	TRBJ2-1	few	CASKDSGGANEQFF	TGCGCCAGCAAGGATAGCGGGGGGGCGAATGAGCAGTTCTTC
NA	TRBV10-2	TRBJ2-5	NA	CASRTGETQYF	TGCGCCAGCAGAACGGGAGAGACCCAGTACTTC
NA	TRBV7-6	TRBJ2-6	NA	CASSLESSGANVLTF	TGTGCCAGCAGCTTAGAATCCTCTGGGGCCAACGTCCTGACTTTC
TRBD2	TRBV27	TRBJ2-7	NA	CASKRGLSSYEQYF	TGTGCCAGCAAGCGGGGTCTCAGCTCCTACGAGCAGTACTTC
TRBD1	TRBV4-2	TRBJ2-3	NA	CASSSHRGSTDTQYF	TGTGCCAGCAGCTCCCACAGGGGGAGCACAGATACGCAGTATTTT
NA	TRBV29-1	TRBJ1-2	NA	CSVLKGSGGYTF	TGCAGCGTTTTAAAAGGGAGCGGTGGCTACACCTTC
NA	TRBV4-3	TRBJ1-1	NA	CASSQDSGTWDEAFF	TGCGCCAGCAGCCAAGATTCAGGGACTTGGGATGAAGCTTTCTTT
TRBD2	TRBV2	TRBJ2-2	few	CAITTGTTHTGELFF	TGTGCCATCACTACCGGGACTACTCACACCGGGGAGCTGTTTTTT
NA	TRBV4-3	TRBJ2-4	NA	CASSQEGRDKNIQYF	TGCGCCAGCAGCCAAGAGGGCAGGGACAAAAACATTCAGTACTTC
NA	TRBV15	TRBJ1-6	NA	CATSRQGRDSPLHF	TGTGCCACCAGCAGACAGGGGAGAGATTCACCCCTCCACTTT
TRBD1	TRBV5-1	TRBJ2-3	NA	CASSLGTGSDTQYF	TGCGCCAGCAGCTTAGGGACAGGGTCAGATACGCAGTATTTT
NA	TRBV28	TRBJ2-7	few	CASSFGIYEQYF	TGTGCCAGCAGTTTTGGGATCTACGAGCAGTACTTC
TRBD1	TRBV29-1	TRBJ1-1	NA	CSVGPMDRGRAEAFF	TGCAGCGTTGGCCCTATGGACAGGGGAAGGGCTGAAGCTTTCTTT
NA	TRBV2	TRBJ1-5	NA	CASSDRSGNQPQHF	TGTGCCAGCAGTGACCGGTCGGGGAATCAGCCCCAGCATTTT
NA	TRBV10-2	TRBJ2-3	NA	CASRINGGSTQYF	TGCGCCAGCAGGATAAATGGGGGGAGCACGCAGTATTTT
TRBD1	TRBV11-2	TRBJ2-2	few	CASSLVGTGNTGELFF	TGTGCCAGCAGCTTAGTTGGGACAGGGAACACCGGGGAGCTGTTTTTT
NA	TRBV7-9	TRBJ2-1	few	CASSSGTPIYNEQFF	TGTGCCAGCAGCTCCGGGACACCTATATACAATGAGCAGTTCTTC
NA	TRBV5-1	TRBJ1-6	NA	CASSLRQGGEALHF	TGCGCCAGCAGCTTACGGCAGGGTGGAGAAGCCCTCCACTTT